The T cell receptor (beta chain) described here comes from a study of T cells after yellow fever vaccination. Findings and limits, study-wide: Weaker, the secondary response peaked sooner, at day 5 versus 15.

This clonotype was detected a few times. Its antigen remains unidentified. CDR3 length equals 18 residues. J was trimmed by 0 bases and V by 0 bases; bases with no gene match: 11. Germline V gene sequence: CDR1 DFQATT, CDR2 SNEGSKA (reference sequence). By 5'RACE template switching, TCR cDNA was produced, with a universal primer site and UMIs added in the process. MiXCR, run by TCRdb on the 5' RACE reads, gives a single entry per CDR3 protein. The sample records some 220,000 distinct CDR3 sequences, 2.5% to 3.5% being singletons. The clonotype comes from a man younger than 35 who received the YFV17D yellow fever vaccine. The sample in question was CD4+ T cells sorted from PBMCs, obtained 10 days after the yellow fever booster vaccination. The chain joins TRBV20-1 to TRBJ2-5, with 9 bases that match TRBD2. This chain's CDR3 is CSARDPLAGSMYQETQYF. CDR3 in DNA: TGCAGTGCTAGAGATCCGCTAGCGGGGTCAATGTACCAAGAGACCCAGTACTTC.